This passage covers 28 T cell receptor beta chains from one sample sequenced in a study of T-cell memory formation after mild COVID-19. MiXCR, run by TCRdb on the 5' RACE reads, gives a single entry per CDR3 protein. The sample consists of under 60,000 distinct CDR3 sequences, 9.3% of them appearing once. The sequencing sample was made of PBMCs or a T cell subset sorted from them (not recorded which). Source of these receptors: an adult woman who had mild COVID-19 (a few samples of this study predate the infection). Cell type and time point are not known.

The V and J genes are TRBV2 and TRBJ2-7; 8 bases line up with TRBD2. The CDR3 loop spans 12 amino acids. CDR1 and CDR2 (germline): SNHLY, FYNNEI. The J segment lost 3 bases and the V segment lost 7 bases, leaving 2 bases of the junction unmatched. The CDR3 coding sequence is TGTGCCAGCAAGCGGGGGCACTACGAGCAGTACTTC. The encoded protein is CASKRGHYEQYF.

As to this clonotype: Sequence at one end of the junction differs from germline and may be a read error. This chain joins TRBV5-1 and TRBJ2-1; 7 bases are shared with TRBD2. Germline CDR1 SGHRS, CDR2 YFSETQ. The CDR3 extends over 19 amino acids. CDR3 amino acids: CASSLSGSGARSSYNEQLF. CDR3 sequence (DNA): TGCGCCAGCAGCTTGAGTGGGAGCGGGGCCCGTAGCTCCTACAATGAGCAGTTGTTC.

This clonotype was observed once. The chain couples TRBV5-1 to TRBJ1-6; 9 bases align to TRBD1. Unmatched junction bases numbered 10, after V lost 4 bases and J lost 11 bases. From germline, CDR1 is SGHRS and CDR2 YFSETQ. The CDR3 consists of 15 residues. CDR3 sequence reads: CASSMNTDRGPPLHF. DNA for the CDR3: TGCGCCAGCAGCATGAATACGGACAGGGGCCCACCCCTCCACTTT.

This clonotype was counted a few times. The chain combines TRBV19 with TRBJ2-5; the match to TRBD1 covers 8 bases. Germline V CDR1 and CDR2: LNHDA, SQIVND (reference sequence). The CDR3 length is 17 residues. Trimming cost V 2 bases and J 5 bases; bases outside gene matches: 13. CDR3 coding DNA: TGTGCCAGTAGTATACCGGACAGGGTGGCCGGGGCGGAGACCCAGTACTTC. Protein: CASSIPDRVAGAETQYF.

This clonotype was counted between two and nine times. J is TRBJ2-7 and V is TRBV6-2 or TRBV6-3; 9 positions match TRBD2. V shed 5 bases and J 1 base; nucleotides not matched to a gene: 3. Germline lookup yields CDR1 MNHEY and CDR2 SVGEGT. The CDR3 runs to 14 residues. CDR3: CASSRLAVSYEQYF. The CDR3 DNA is TGTGCCAGCAGTAGACTAGCGGTATCCTACGAGCAGTACTTC.

This clonotype was seen more than once but under ten times. J is TRBJ2-2 and V is TRBV20-1, with unresolved D. Germline values: CDR1 DFQATT, CDR2 SNEGSKA (reference sequence). V was pared by 4 bases and J by 2 bases, with 11 bases between. The CDR3 loop spans 14 amino acids. The CDR3 bases are TGCAGTGCTACCCCAGCTCCCAACACCGGGGAGCTGTTTTTT. It is translated as CSATPAPNTGELFF.

Only a few counts were recorded for this clonotype. The chain carries TRBV6-5 and TRBJ1-1, with TRBD1 identical over 7 bases. J was trimmed by 1 base and V by 5 bases; bases with no gene match: 7. The CDR3 totals 15 residues. Germline-derived CDR1 and CDR2 are MNHEY and SVGAGI. The CDR3, as DNA: TGTGCCAGCAGTGAAAAGGGACAGCCGAACACTGAAGCTTTCTTT. This sequence encodes CASSEKGQPNTEAFF.

This clonotype was observed many times. The chain carries TRBV7-7 and TRBJ2-5; D is tentatively TRBD1 or TRBD2 (5 bases each). There are 14 residues in the CDR3. Trimming pared 1 base from V and 7 bases from J, leaving 13 bases between. Germline V gene sequence: CDR1 SSHAT, CDR2 FNYEAQ (reference sequence). CDR3 coding DNA: TGTGCCAGCAGCTTAGGAAGCACTGGGGGGACCCAGTACTTC. As protein: CASSLGSTGGTQYF.

At least ten counts were recorded for this clonotype. This sequence joins TRBV4-3 and TRBJ2-2, with D perhaps TRBD2 (5 bases). Germline V CDR1 and CDR2: LGHNA, YSLEER. The CDR3 runs 15 residues. The V and J ends lost 4 bases and 6 bases respectively, with 15 bases between them. As DNA, the CDR3 is TGCGCCAGCAGCCCTCATGAGGGATCCCCCGGGGAGCTGTTTTTT. Its translation is CASSPHEGSPGELFF.

Ten or more counts support this clonotype. The gene calls are TRBV7-9 and TRBJ2-7, with 8 bases that match TRBD2. J gave up 3 bases and V 4 bases, and 8 bases lay outside the gene matches. This CDR3 has 15 amino acids. Per the germline V gene, CDR1 is SEHNR and CDR2 is FQNEAQ (reference sequence). The CDR3 region has the DNA TGTGCCAGCAGCTCAATGACCGGGACTAGCTACGAGCAGTACTTC. It translates to CASSSMTGTSYEQYF.

Ten or more counts support this clonotype. The rearrangement links TRBV5-1 to TRBJ2-5; TRBD2 agrees at 10 bases. The junction had 6 bases not matched to a gene; V was cut back by 0 bases and J by 4 bases. The CDR3 sequence is 16 residues long. Per the germline V gene, CDR1 is SGHRS and CDR2 is YFSETQ. As DNA, the CDR3 is TGCGCCAGCAGCTTGGCCCCAGCGGGAGGGAGAGAGACCCAGTACTTC. Its translation: CASSLAPAGGRETQYF.

This clonotype was detected many times. The chain employs TRBV5-1 and TRBJ2-1; the match to TRBD2 covers 12 bases. Germline loops: CDR1 SGHRS, CDR2 YFSETQ. J was trimmed by 6 bases and V by 0 bases; bases with no gene match: 4. CDR3 length equals 16 residues. The CDR3 nucleotides read TGCGCCAGCAGCTTGGAACTAGCGGGAGGTTCCAATGAGCAGTTCTTC. It specifies CASSLELAGGSNEQFF.

The chain combines TRBV12-3 or TRBV12-4 with TRBJ2-3; weak D call: TRBD1 (5 bases). The CDR3 consists of 16 residues. Between the trimmed V and J ends, which lost 1 base and 4 bases, there was a span of 15 bases. CDR3 DNA: TGTGCCAGCAGTTTAGTTCAGGGCCTCGTGGCAGATACGCAGTATTTT. Translation gives CASSLVQGLVADTQYF.

This clonotype was seen a few times. The gene calls are TRBV5-6 and TRBJ2-2; 9 nucleotides agree with TRBD1. J lost 4 bases, V lost 5 bases, and 9 bases had no gene match. Per germline, CDR1 SGHDT and CDR2 YYEEEE. This CDR3 is 16 amino acids long. CDR3 amino acids: CASRIGGQGLTGELFF. For the CDR3, the DNA is TGTGCCAGCAGAATAGGGGGACAGGGTCTCACCGGGGAGCTGTTTTTT.

This clonotype was seen at least ten times. The gene calls are TRBV7-9 and TRBJ2-1, with 7 positions matching TRBD2. Losses at the gene ends were 6 bases for V and 5 bases for J; bases not matched to a gene: 10. The CDR3 spans 15 residues. Germline CDR1 is SEHNR and CDR2 is FQNEAQ (reference sequence). CDR3 nucleotides: TGTGCCAGCAGTCCCCGCGGCGGGAGTCACAATGAGCAGTTCTTC. Its protein is CASSPRGGSHNEQFF.

This clonotype was recorded a few times. V is TRBV19 and J is TRBJ1-5; 10 nucleotides agree with TRBD1. Germline loops: CDR1 LNHDA, CDR2 SQIVND (reference sequence). The trim removed 9 bases at V and 7 bases at J, leaving 12 bases unmatched. The CDR3 consists of 15 residues. CDR3 DNA sequence: TGTGCCAGCGTCACCGGGACAGGGGTAGGGCAGCCCCAGCATTTT. Protein: CASVTGTGVGQPQHF.

In this sample, this clonotype turned up many times. The rearrangement joins TRBV5-1 to TRBJ2-1; D is unclear. Trimming shortened V by 4 bases and J by 4 bases, and 6 bases separated the two germline ends. The CDR3 spans 12 residues. The germline V gene encodes CDR1 SGHRS and CDR2 YFSETQ. The CDR3 coding sequence is TGCGCCAGCAGCAAATCGTACAATGAGCAGTTCTTC. Encoded protein: CASSKSYNEQFF.

This clonotype came up many times. The chain has TRBV5-5 and TRBJ2-1, with D hard to call. CDR1 is SGHKS and CDR2 is YYEKEE in the germline V gene (reference sequence). This CDR3 is built from 12 residues. Trimming pared 1 base from V and 12 bases from J, leaving 11 bases between. CDR3 protein: CASSLTLRGQFF. CDR3 nucleotides: TGTGCCAGCAGCTTGACGTTGCGCGGGCAGTTCTTC. The full variable domain, completed using reference TRBV5-5 and TRBJ2-1, is DAGVTQSPTHLIKTRGQQVTLRCSPISGHKSVSWYQQVLGQGPQFIFQYYEKEERGRGNFPDRFSARQFPNYSSELNVNALLLGDSALYLCASSLTLRGQFFGPGTRLTVL.

Ten or more counts support this clonotype. This chain links TRBV7-6 with TRBJ2-1; 10 positions agree with TRBD2. J gave up 2 bases and V 4 bases, and 2 bases lay outside the gene matches. Germline V gives CDR1 SGHVS, CDR2 FNYEAQ. CDR3 length: 15 amino acids. This CDR3 reads CASSSLAGAYNEQFF. In DNA, the CDR3 is TGTGCCAGCAGCTCCCTAGCGGGGGCCTACAATGAGCAGTTCTTC.

This clonotype was counted a few times. This sequence joins TRBV15 and TRBJ2-2; D not resolved. With 3 bases removed from V and 3 bases from J, the gap between germline ends came to 8 bases. The CDR3 has 14 amino acids. Per the germline V gene, CDR1 is LNHNV and CDR2 is YYDKDF (reference sequence). Here the CDR3 reads CATSRTLDTGELFF. In nucleotides, the CDR3 is TGTGCCACCAGCAGGACGTTAGACACCGGGGAGCTGTTTTTT. Variable domain in full (rest from reference TRBV15 and TRBJ2-2): DAMVIQNPRYQVTQFGKPVTLSCSQTLNHNVMYWYQQKSSQAPKLLFHYYDKDFNNEADTPDNFQSRRPNTSFCFLDIRSPGLGDTAMYLCATSRTLDTGELFFGEGSRLTVL.

This clonotype was detected many times. The rearrangement links TRBV11-3 to TRBJ2-3; the D is unclear. Deletions cut 5 bases from V and 4 bases from J, with 10 bases between. This CDR3 comprises 13 residues. Germline loops: CDR1 SGHNT, CDR2 YENEEA. In DNA, the CDR3 is TGTGCCAGCAGCGCGGACCAGCCAGATACGCAGTATTTT. This encodes CASSADQPDTQYF.

This clonotype occurred many times. The chain joins TRBV15 to TRBJ2-6; D not resolved. Germline lookup yields CDR1 LNHNV and CDR2 YYDKDF (reference sequence). V was cut by 4 bases and J by 0 bases, with 7 bases left in between. The CDR3 is 15 amino acids. In DNA, the CDR3 is TGTGCCACCAGCAAACAGCTCTCTGGGGCCAACGTCCTGACTTTC. Its translation is CATSKQLSGANVLTF.

This clonotype has a count of ten or more. The V gene is TRBV29-1, the J gene TRBJ2-7; the D is unclear. Trimming left V 5 bases short and J 2 bases short, with 16 bases between. The length of the CDR3 is 14 residues. Germline values: CDR1 SQVTM, CDR2 ANQGSEA. The CDR3 is CSVNYDGHPYEQYF. The CDR3 bases are TGCAGCGTTAACTACGATGGGCACCCCTACGAGCAGTACTTC.

This clonotype was detected many times. One end of the junction does not line up with germline, which may come from a read error. The J gene is TRBJ2-1, the V gene TRBV11-2, with D possibly TRBD2 on 5 matching bases. CDR1 is SGHAT, CDR2 FQNNGV, per germline. This CDR3 is 14 amino acids long. The DNA for the CDR3 is TGCGCCAGCAGCTTATCGGGGACCTACAATGAGCAGTTCTTC. It is translated as CASSLSGTYNEQFF.

This sequence joins TRBV14 and TRBJ2-7; the D gene is possibly TRBD2 (5 bases). Between the trimmed V and J ends, which lost 8 bases and 4 bases, there was a span of 27 bases. CDR1 and CDR2 (germline): SGHDN, FVKESK. CDR3 length equals 17 residues. The CDR3, as DNA: TGTGCCAGCTCTCGGGTACCAGTCGGACTCTTTTCGTACGAGCAGTACTTC. Its translation is CASSRVPVGLFSYEQYF.

This clonotype was counted ten times or more. The chain combines TRBV12-3 or TRBV12-4 with TRBJ2-3, with 7 positions matching TRBD2. The ends lost 5 bases at V and 4 bases at J; junction bases unmatched: 3. CDR3 length: 13 amino acids. The DNA for the CDR3 is TGTGCCAGCAGTGCGGGAGAGGCAGATACGCAGTATTTT. It encodes CASSAGEADTQYF.

The table lists this clonotype with many counts. The chain couples TRBV4-3 to TRBJ2-2; the match to TRBD2 covers 10 bases. The germline V gene encodes CDR1 LGHNA and CDR2 YSLEER. The CDR3 loop spans 18 amino acids. Trimming cost V 1 base and J 4 bases; bases outside gene matches: 9. The CDR3 region has the DNA TGCGCCAGCAGCCAAGTCCCTAGCGGGAGTGCCCGCACCGGGGAGCTGTTTTTT. This encodes CASSQVPSGSARTGELFF.

This sequence joins TRBV3-1 and TRBJ1-1; 7 nucleotides line up with TRBD1. CDR1 and CDR2 from the germline V gene are LGHDT and YNNKEL (reference sequence). This CDR3 spans 15 amino acids. Trimming took 4 bases from V and 10 from J; bases not matched to a gene: 15. CDR3 region: CASSPYLRGGTAAFF. DNA for the CDR3: TGTGCCAGCAGCCCGTACCTCAGGGGGGGAACAGCAGCTTTCTTT.